This TCR beta chain was found in a study of blood T cell repertoires in COVID-19. Background on the study: PBMCs, B-cell-depleted T cells, or T cells were the source of the cDNA or gDNA that made up the material.

Sequencing used immunoSEQ multiplex PCR; TCRdb keeps in-frame clones, though not all of them. Here the sample spans about 88,000 clones, roughly 90% being singletons. CDR1 MNHEY and CDR2 SMNVEV come from the germline V gene (reference sequence). CDR3 length equals 13 residues. Trimming took off 6 bases at V and 3 bases at J, with 11 bases between the two ends. This clonotype was sampled from a male donor with acute or convalescent COVID-19. The specimen sequenced was peripheral blood. The chain combines TRBV27 with TRBJ2-5; D is possibly TRBD2 (5 bases). CDR3 residues: CASSSRLKETQYF. In DNA form, the CDR3 reads TGTGCCAGCAGCTCCAGACTAAAAGAGACCCAGTACTTC.